This T cell receptor (beta chain) was recorded in a study of blood T cell repertoires in COVID-19. In the study overall: The cDNA or gDNA used as material had been derived from T cells, B-cell-depleted T cells, or PBMCs.

Clinical history reported by participants formed the basis on which cohorts were assigned. The recovered donors of Cohort 3 showed two negative PCRs, clearance, or symptom resolution. The CDR3 runs 16 residues. Germline V gene lookup returns CDR1 SGHDT and CDR2 YYEEEE. The germline V and J ends were trimmed by 4 bases and 1 base, with 17 bases remaining between them. This clone was seen just once. This table comes from immunoSEQ multiplex PCR, and its TCRdb copy is limited to in-frame clones, with some not included. Found here are some 300,000 clones, about 88% of them singletons; the top ten hold roughly 1%.

The material sequenced was PBMCs or T cells enriched from blood (not recorded which). The receptor's source is a woman in her 30s who had recovered from COVID-19. V gene TRBV5-6 combines with J gene TRBJ2-5; maybe TRBD1 (6 bases). The CDR3 here is CASSRTARALQETQYF. The CDR3 DNA follows: TGTGCCAGCAGCCGGACAGCCCGAGCACTCCAAGAGACCCAGTACTTC.